A selection of T cell receptor beta chains follows, all from one sample in a study of OX40 agonist ivuxolimab in advanced cancers. Data came from immunoSEQ multiplex PCR; TCRdb stores just in-frame clones and leaves some out. The repertoire consists of about 98,000 clones, with around 88% occurring once and the leading ten covering 0.4% to 0.65%. Sequenced material: CD4+ or CD8+ T cells sorted from blood, taken in a trial of the OX40 agonist ivuxolimab. These receptors were collected from an adult with an advanced solid tumor such as melanoma, head and neck, liver or kidney cancer. Both conserved end residues are part of each CDR3. The D gene is left open where the match is weak.

d_call v_call cdr3_aa
TRBD2 TRBV7-8 CASSFITSGASTDTQYF
TRBD1 TRBV5-6 CASSNRDRGRDTQYF
. TRBV29-1 CSVGVGRYEQYF
. TRBV9 CASSVLSNTGELFF
. TRBV11-1 CASSLVAYNEQFF
. TRBV5-6 CASSRNRASVSNYGYTF
. TRBV19 CASSRLWGTEAFF
. TRBV7-7 CASSSRVGETQYF
. TRBV29-1 CSVLKVDNEKLFF
. TRBV19 CASSVGGAAYEQYF
TRBD1 TRBV29-1 CSVVWDRANTEAFF
TRBD2 TRBV2 CASSEGPGGSTGELFF
. TRBV27 CASSLGGGPFNEQFF
TRBD1 TRBV4-1 CASSQAGGFNYGYTF
. TRBV5-6 CASSLERSYEQYF
TRBD1 TRBV18 CASSLDRGGEKLFF
TRBD1 TRBV7-3 CASSLTTGTTEAFF
. TRBV6-6 CASRSVEGQETQYF